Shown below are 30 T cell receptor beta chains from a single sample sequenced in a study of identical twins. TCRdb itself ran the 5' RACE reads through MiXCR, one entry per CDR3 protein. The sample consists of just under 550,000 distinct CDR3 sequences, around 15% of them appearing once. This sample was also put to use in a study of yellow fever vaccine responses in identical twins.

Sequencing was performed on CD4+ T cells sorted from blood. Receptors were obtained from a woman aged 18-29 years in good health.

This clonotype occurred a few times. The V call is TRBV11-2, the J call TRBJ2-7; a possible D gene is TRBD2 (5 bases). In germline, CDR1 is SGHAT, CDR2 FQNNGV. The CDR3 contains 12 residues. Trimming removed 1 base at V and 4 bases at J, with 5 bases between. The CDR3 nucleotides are TGTGCCAGCAGCTTAGGGACTTACGAGCAGTACGTC. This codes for CASSLGTYEQYV.

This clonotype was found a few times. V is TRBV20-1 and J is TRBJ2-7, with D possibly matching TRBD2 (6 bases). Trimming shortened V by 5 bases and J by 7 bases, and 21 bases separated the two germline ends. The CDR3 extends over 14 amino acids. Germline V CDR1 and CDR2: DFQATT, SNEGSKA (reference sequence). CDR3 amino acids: CSALGGTSTREQYV. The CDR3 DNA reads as TGCAGTGCTCTCGGAGGGACGTCGACGCGGGAGCAGTACGTC.

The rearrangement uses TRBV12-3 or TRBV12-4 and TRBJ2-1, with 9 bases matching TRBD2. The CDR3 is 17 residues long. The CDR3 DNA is TGTACCTTCTGGTACCTAGCGGGGAGCAGCTCCTACAATGAGCAGTTCTTC. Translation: CTFWYLAGSSSYNEQFF.

CDR3 loop: CASSLGASGRAGEQFF. CDR3 DNA: TGCGCCAGCAGCTTGGGGGCTAGCGGGAGGGCCGGTGAGCAGTTCTTC. The gene calls are TRBV5-1 and TRBJ2-1; TRBD2 matches 12 bases. The CDR3 runs to 16 residues. Germline values: CDR1 SGHRS, CDR2 YFSETQ. V was pared by 0 bases and J by 9 bases, with 7 bases of the junction left unmatched.

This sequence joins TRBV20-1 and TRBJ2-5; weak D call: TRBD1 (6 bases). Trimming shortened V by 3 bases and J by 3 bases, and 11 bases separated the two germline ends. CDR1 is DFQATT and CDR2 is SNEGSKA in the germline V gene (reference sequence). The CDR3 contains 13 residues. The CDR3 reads CSASPTGKETQYF. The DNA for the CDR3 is TGCAGTGCTAGCCCCACAGGGAAAGAGACCCAGTACTTC.

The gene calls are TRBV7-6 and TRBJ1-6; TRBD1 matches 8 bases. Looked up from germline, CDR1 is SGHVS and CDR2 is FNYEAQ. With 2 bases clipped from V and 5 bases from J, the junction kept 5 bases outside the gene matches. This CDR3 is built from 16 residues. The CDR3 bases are TGTGCCAGCAGCTTAAGACAGGGGATCGATAATTCACCCCTCCACTTT. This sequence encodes CASSLRQGIDNSPLHF.

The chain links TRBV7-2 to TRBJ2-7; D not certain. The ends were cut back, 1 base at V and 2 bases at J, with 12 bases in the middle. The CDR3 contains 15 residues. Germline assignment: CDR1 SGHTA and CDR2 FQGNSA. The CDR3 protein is CASSLEAGPTYEQYF. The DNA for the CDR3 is TGTGCCAGCAGCTTAGAAGCTGGACCAACCTACGAGCAGTACTTC.

DNA of the CDR3: TGTGCCAGCAGCCAAGTATCGACTAGCGAGCGGCATAACGAGCAGTACGTC. Its protein product is CASSQVSTSERHNEQYV. The chain uses TRBV14 and TRBJ2-7, with 8 bases that match TRBD2. CDR3 length equals 17 residues. Losses at the gene ends were 1 base for V and 5 bases for J; bases not matched to a gene: 13. The germline CDR1 and CDR2 sequences are SGHDN and FVKESK.

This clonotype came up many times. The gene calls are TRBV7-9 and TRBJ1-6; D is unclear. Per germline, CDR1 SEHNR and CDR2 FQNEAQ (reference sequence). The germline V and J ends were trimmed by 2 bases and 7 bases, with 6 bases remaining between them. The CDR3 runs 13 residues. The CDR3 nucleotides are TGTGCCAGCAGCTTAAGGGCGAATTCACCCCTCCACTTT. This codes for CASSLRANSPLHF.

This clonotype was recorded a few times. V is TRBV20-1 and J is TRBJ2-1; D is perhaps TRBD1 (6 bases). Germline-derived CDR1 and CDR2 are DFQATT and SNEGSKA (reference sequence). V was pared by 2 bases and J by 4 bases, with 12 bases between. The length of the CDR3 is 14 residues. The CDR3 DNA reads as TGCAGTGCTAGAAGTTTGGGGGCGTACAATGAGCAGTTCTTC. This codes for CSARSLGAYNEQFF.

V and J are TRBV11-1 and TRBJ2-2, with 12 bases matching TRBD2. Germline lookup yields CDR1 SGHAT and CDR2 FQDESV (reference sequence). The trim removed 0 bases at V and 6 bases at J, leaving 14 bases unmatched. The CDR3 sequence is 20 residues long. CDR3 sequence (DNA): TGTGCCAGCAGCTTAGCGCCAAAGACTAGCGGGAGAGCATTATCCGGGGAGCTGTTTTTT. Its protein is CASSLAPKTSGRALSGELFF.

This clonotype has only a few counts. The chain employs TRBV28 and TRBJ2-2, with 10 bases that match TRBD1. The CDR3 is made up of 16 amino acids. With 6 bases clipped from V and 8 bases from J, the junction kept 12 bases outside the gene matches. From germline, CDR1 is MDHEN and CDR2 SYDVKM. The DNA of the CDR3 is TGTGCCAGCAGGACTATAAGGGACAGGGGAATAGGGGAGCTGTTTTTT. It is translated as CASRTIRDRGIGELFF.

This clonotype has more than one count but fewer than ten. The CDR3 coding sequence is TGTGCCAGCTCACCATGGCGGGGGATGTACAATGAGCAGTTCTTC. Protein product: CASSPWRGMYNEQFF. V gene TRBV18 combines with J gene TRBJ2-1; 7 bases align to TRBD2. After removal of 2 bases from V and 4 bases from J, the junction contained 5 bases not matched to a gene. Germline CDR1 KGHSH, CDR2 LQKENI. CDR3 length equals 15 residues.

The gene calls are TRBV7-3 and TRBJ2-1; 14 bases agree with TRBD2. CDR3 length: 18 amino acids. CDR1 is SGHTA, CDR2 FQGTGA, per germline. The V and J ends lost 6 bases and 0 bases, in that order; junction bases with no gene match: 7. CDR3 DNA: TGTGCCAGCAGTAGGGGGACTAGCGGGAGTATCTCCTACAATGAGCAGTTCTTC. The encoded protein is CASSRGTSGSISYNEQFF.

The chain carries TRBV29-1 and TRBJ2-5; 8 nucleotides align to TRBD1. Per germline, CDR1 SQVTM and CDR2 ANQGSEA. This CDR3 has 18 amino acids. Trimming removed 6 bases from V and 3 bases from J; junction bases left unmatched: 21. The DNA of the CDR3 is TGCAGCGTACACCACGGACAGGGACCATGGGATGCTAAAGAGACCCAGTACTTC. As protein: CSVHHGQGPWDAKETQYF.

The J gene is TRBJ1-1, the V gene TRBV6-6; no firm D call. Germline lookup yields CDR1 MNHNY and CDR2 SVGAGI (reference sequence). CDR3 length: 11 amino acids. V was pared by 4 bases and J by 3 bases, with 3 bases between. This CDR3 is CASSWDTEAFF. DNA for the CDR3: TGTGCCAGCAGTTGGGACACTGAAGCTTTCTTT.

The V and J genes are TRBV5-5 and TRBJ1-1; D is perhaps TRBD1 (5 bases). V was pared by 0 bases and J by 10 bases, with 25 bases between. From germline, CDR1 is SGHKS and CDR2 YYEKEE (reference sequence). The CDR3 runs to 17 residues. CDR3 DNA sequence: TGTGCCAGCAGCTTGGGGCCTCGACAGACAACGAAATCCGGAGCTTTCTTT. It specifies CASSLGPRQTTKSGAFF.

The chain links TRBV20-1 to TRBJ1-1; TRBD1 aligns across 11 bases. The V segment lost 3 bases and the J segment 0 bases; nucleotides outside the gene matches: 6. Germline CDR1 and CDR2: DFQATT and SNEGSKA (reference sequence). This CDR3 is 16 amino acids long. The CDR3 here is CSARPGTGGMNTEAFF. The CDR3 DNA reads TGCAGTGCTAGGCCCGGGACAGGGGGGATGAACACTGAAGCTTTCTTT.

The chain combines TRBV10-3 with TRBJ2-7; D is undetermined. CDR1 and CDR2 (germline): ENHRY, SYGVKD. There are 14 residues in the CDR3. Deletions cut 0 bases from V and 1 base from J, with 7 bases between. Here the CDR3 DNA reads TGTGCCATCAGTGAGTCCCAATCGTCCTACGAGCAGTACTTC. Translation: CAISESQSSYEQYF.

CDR3 in DNA: TGCGCCAGCAGCCTCCAATGGGGTAGCACAGATACGCAGTATTTT. It yields the protein CASSLQWGSTDTQYF. This sequence joins TRBV5-1 and TRBJ2-3; D unclear. This CDR3 is built from 15 residues. Per the germline V gene, CDR1 is SGHRS and CDR2 is YFSETQ. V lost 4 bases, J lost 0 bases, and 12 bases lay in between.

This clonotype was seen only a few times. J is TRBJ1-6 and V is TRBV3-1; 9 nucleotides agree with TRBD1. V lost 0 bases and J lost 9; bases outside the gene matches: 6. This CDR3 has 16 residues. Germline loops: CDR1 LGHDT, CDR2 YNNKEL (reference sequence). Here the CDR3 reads CASSQDIQGAVSPLHF. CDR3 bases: TGTGCCAGCAGCCAAGATATACAGGGGGCAGTTTCACCCCTCCACTTT.

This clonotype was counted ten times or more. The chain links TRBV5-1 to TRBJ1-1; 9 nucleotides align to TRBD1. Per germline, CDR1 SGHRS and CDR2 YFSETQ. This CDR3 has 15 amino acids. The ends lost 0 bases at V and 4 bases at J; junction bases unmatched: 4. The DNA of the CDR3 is TGCGCCAGCAGCTTGGAGACAGGGGGTTTCACTGAAGCTTTCTTT. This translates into CASSLETGGFTEAFF.

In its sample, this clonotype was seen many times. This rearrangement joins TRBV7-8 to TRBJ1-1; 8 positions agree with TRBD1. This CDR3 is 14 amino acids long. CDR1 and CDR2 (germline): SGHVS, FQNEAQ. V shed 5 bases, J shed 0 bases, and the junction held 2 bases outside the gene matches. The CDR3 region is CASSEQGVNTEAFF. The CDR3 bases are TGTGCCAGCAGCGAACAGGGGGTGAACACTGAAGCTTTCTTT.

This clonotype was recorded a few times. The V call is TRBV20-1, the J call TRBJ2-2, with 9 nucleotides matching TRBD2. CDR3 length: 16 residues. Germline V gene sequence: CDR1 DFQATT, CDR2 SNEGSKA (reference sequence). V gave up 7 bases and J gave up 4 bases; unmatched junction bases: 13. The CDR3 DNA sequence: TGCAGTGTTCCGAAGGGCGGGAGGGCCTCCACCGGGGAGCTGTTTTTT. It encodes CSVPKGGRASTGELFF.

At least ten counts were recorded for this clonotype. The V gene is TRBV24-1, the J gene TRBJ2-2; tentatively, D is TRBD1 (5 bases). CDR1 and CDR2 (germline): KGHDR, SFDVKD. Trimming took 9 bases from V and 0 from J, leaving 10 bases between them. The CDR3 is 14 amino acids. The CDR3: CATGAEPNTGELFF. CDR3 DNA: TGTGCCACCGGGGCGGAGCCGAACACCGGGGAGCTGTTTTTT.

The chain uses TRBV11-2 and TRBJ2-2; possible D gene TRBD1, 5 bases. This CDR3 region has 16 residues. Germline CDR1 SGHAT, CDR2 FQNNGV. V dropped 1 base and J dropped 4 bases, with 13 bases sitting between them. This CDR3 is CASSLGAGYATGELFF. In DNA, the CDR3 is TGTGCCAGCAGCTTAGGAGCAGGGTATGCCACCGGGGAGCTGTTTTTT.

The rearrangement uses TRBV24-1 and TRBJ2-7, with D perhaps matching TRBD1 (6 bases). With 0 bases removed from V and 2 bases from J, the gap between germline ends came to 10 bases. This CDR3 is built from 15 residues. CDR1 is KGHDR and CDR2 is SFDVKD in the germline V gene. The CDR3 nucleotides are TGTGCCACCAGTGATTTGGGTTCAGGGGCCTACGAGCAGTACGTC. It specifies CATSDLGSGAYEQYV.

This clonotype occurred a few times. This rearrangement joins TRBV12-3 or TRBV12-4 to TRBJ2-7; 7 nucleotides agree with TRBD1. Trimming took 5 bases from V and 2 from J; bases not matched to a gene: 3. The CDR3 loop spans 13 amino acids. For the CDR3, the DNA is TGTGCCAGCAGTAGGGACAGTACCTACGAGCAGTACGTC. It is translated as CASSRDSTYEQYV.

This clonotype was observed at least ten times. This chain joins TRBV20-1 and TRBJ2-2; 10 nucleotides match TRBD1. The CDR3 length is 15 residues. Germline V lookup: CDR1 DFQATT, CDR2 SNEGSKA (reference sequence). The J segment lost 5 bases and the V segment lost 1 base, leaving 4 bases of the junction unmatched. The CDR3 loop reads CSARAWTGGTGELFF. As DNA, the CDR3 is TGCAGTGCTAGAGCGTGGACAGGGGGAACCGGGGAGCTGTTTTTT.

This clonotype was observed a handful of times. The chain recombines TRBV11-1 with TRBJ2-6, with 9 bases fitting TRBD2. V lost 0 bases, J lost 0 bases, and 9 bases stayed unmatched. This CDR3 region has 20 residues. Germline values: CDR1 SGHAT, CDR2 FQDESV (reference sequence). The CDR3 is CASSLAAGGGDHSGANVLTF. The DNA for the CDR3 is TGTGCCAGCAGCTTAGCCGCGGGAGGGGGCGATCACTCTGGGGCCAACGTCCTGACTTTC.